The 26 T cell receptor beta chains given below trace back to one sample, sequenced in a study of cytomegalovirus exposure and HLA in healthy donors. TCRdb's table, derived via immunoSEQ multiplex PCR, lists solely in-frame clones and lacks some. The sample carries roughly 80,000 clones, approximately 91% recorded once. Sequenced: PBMCs. These receptors all stem from a young man in good health and CMV-seronegative.

The V call is TRBV28, the J call TRBJ1-5; no reliable D call. Trimming removed 3 bases from V and 0 bases from J, with 15 bases in between. This CDR3 contains 17 residues. CDR1 is MDHEN and CDR2 is SYDVKM in the germline V gene. DNA for the CDR3: TGTGCCAGCAGTTTCTATGCGGAAGAGTATAGCAATCAGCCCCAGCATTTT. This sequence encodes CASSFYAEEYSNQPQHF. Variable domain in full (rest from reference TRBV28 and TRBJ1-5): DVKVTQSSRYLVKRTGEKVFLECVQDMDHENMFWYRQDPGLGLRLIYFSYDVKMKEKGDIPEGYSVSREKKERFSLILESASTNQTSMYLCASSFYAEEYSNQPQHFGDGTRLSIL.

The genes are TRBV12-5 and TRBJ2-3; 11 bases are shared with TRBD2. Germline CDR1 is LGHNT and CDR2 is FRNRAP. The trim removed 5 bases at V and 2 bases at J, leaving 6 bases unmatched. The CDR3 totals 16 residues. The CDR3 sequence is CASGTGLAGPTDTQYF. CDR3 coding DNA: TGTGCTAGTGGTACCGGACTAGCGGGTCCCACAGATACGCAGTATTTT.

On this clone itself: One end of the junction fails to match germline, which may point to a read error. The V gene is TRBV7-7, the J gene TRBJ2-2; the match to TRBD1 covers 9 bases. CDR1 and CDR2 from the germline V gene are SSHAT and FNYEAQ (reference sequence). This CDR3 is 14 amino acids long. CDR3 region: CASSPTDRGGELFF. The CDR3 DNA reads as TGTGCTAGCAGCCCCACGGACAGGGGCGGGGAGCTGTTTTTT.

The gene calls are TRBV14 and TRBJ2-7; D may be TRBD2 (6 bases). The CDR3 totals 12 residues. Germline CDR1 reads SGHDN; CDR2 reads FVKESK. V lost 4 bases to trimming and J lost 2 bases, with 6 bases between them. The CDR3 loop is CASSRGTYEQYF. The CDR3 coding sequence is TGTGCCAGCAGCCGCGGGACCTACGAGCAGTACTTC.

J is TRBJ1-2 and V is TRBV4-1; tentatively, D is TRBD1 (6 bases). V was pared by 0 bases and J by 12 bases, with 17 bases between. The length of the CDR3 is 14 residues. Germline CDR1 MGHRA, CDR2 YSYEKL. CDR3 protein: CASSQEGRGLGNTF. The CDR3 DNA reads TGCGCCAGCAGCCAAGAGGGCAGGGGCCTCGGTAACACCTTC.

This clone has a handful of counts. The chain uses TRBV28 and TRBJ1-5, with 7 bases lining up with TRBD1. J was trimmed by 3 bases and V by 6 bases; bases with no gene match: 5. This CDR3 has 14 amino acids. Per germline, CDR1 MDHEN and CDR2 SYDVKM. CDR3 sequence: CASRYRGDNQPQHF. CDR3 coding DNA: TGTGCCAGCAGATACAGGGGCGACAATCAGCCCCAGCATTTT.

V gene TRBV18 combines with J gene TRBJ2-1, with 15 bases matching TRBD2. Per the germline V gene, CDR1 is KGHSH and CDR2 is LQKENI. The V segment lost 6 bases and the J segment 7 bases; nucleotides outside the gene matches: 7. This CDR3 region has 16 residues. For the CDR3, the DNA is TGTGCCAGCTCCCCGGGACTAGCGGGAGGTATGAATGAGCAGTTCTTC. Translation gives CASSPGLAGGMNEQFF.

This chain uses TRBV9 with TRBJ2-5; 8 nucleotides align to TRBD2. The J segment lost 0 bases and the V segment lost 8 bases, leaving 6 bases of the junction unmatched. The CDR3 loop spans 14 amino acids. Germline CDR1 reads SGDLS; CDR2 reads YYNGEE. CDR3 protein: CASSSGRDQETQYF. In DNA, the CDR3 is TGTGCCAGTTCTTCCGGGAGGGACCAAGAGACCCAGTACTTC.

The gene calls are TRBV7-2 and TRBJ1-5; D might be TRBD1 (5 bases). Trimming removed 5 bases at V and 16 bases at J, with 27 bases between. The germline gives CDR1 SGHTA, CDR2 FQGNSA. The CDR3 length is 15 residues. The CDR3 here is CASSTTGFSADLVHF. The CDR3, as DNA: TGTGCCAGCAGCACAACAGGTTTCAGTGCTGATTTGGTACATTTT.

V gene TRBV29-1 combines with J gene TRBJ2-2; maybe TRBD1 (6 bases). V lost 3 bases, J lost 4 bases, and 15 bases lay in between. The CDR3 consists of 15 residues. Looked up from germline, CDR1 is SQVTM and CDR2 is ANQGSEA. The CDR3 is CSVEIRGTSTGELFF. CDR3 coding DNA: TGCAGCGTTGAGATTAGGGGGACGAGCACCGGGGAGCTGTTTTTT.

V usage is TRBV7-9 and J usage is TRBJ2-1; TRBD2 is a possible D gene (5 bases). The CDR3 is 15 residues long. The V gene lost 2 bases and the J gene lost 0 bases, with 8 bases spanning the gap. CDR1 SEHNR and CDR2 FQNEAQ come from the germline V gene (reference sequence). The chain's CDR3 is CASSLREFSYNEQFF. In DNA form, the CDR3 reads TGTGCCAGCAGCTTAAGGGAGTTCTCCTACAATGAGCAGTTCTTC.

This clone has more than one count but fewer than ten. V and J are TRBV18 and TRBJ2-7; the match to TRBD1 covers 12 bases. V gave up 6 bases and J gave up 5 bases; unmatched junction bases: 5. Germline-derived CDR1 and CDR2 are KGHSH and LQKENI. CDR3 size: 14 residues. The CDR3 bases are TGTGCCAGCTCCGGGACAGGGGGCTTACACGAGCAGTACTTC. This codes for CASSGTGGLHEQYF.

The J gene is TRBJ2-7, the V gene TRBV28, with TRBD1 matching 11 bases. The CDR3 is 16 amino acids. V was pared by 7 bases and J by 3 bases, with 11 bases of the junction left unmatched. The germline gives CDR1 MDHEN, CDR2 SYDVKM. The CDR3 reads CASIPGSGTGGYEQYF. Here the CDR3 DNA reads TGTGCCAGCATCCCGGGTTCCGGGACAGGGGGCTACGAGCAGTACTTC.

The chain has TRBV6-4 and TRBJ1-5, with 12 positions matching TRBD1. CDR3 length: 16 residues. Germline assignment: CDR1 MRHNA and CDR2 SNTAGT. V was pared by 3 bases and J by 6 bases, with 6 bases of the junction left unmatched. CDR3 region: CASSETGTGGVQPQHF. The CDR3 DNA is TGTGCCAGCAGTGAGACCGGGACAGGGGGCGTTCAGCCCCAGCATTTT.

The V and J genes are TRBV2 and TRBJ2-2, with D unresolved. This CDR3 has 13 residues. Trimming removed 7 bases from V and 4 bases from J, with 10 bases in between. Germline lookup yields CDR1 SNHLY and CDR2 FYNNEI. Written as DNA, the CDR3 is TGTGCCAGCAAACCTCCAGTCACCGGGGAGCTGTTTTTT. It encodes CASKPPVTGELFF.

The J gene is TRBJ2-1, the V gene TRBV28; D gene unclear. This CDR3 has 17 amino acids. The germline V gene has CDR1 MDHEN and CDR2 SYDVKM. The V end lost 8 bases, the J end lost 0 bases, and 20 bases lay between the germline ends. CDR3 bases: TGTGCCAGCGGCCCTTGGCGGAGAATTAGCTCCTACAATGAGCAGTTCTTC. Its protein product is CASGPWRRISSYNEQFF.

The rearrangement uses TRBV19 and TRBJ1-1; D unresolved. The V gene lost 1 base and the J gene lost 7 bases, with 10 bases spanning the gap. CDR3 length: 13 amino acids. CDR1 is LNHDA, CDR2 SQIVND, per germline (reference sequence). CDR3 coding DNA: TGTGCCAGTAGTATAGGGGCACCTAATGAAGCTTTCTTT. Translating it yields CASSIGAPNEAFF. The full variable domain, with the rest looked up from reference TRBV19 and TRBJ1-1, is DGGITQSPKYLFRKEGQNVTLSCEQNLNHDAMYWYRQDPGQGLRLIYYSQIVNDFQKGDIAEGYSVSREKKESFPLTVTSAQKNPTAFYLCASSIGAPNEAFFGQGTRLTVV.

V is TRBV5-1 and J is TRBJ1-2, with TRBD1 matching over 7 bases. Germline-derived CDR1 and CDR2 are SGHRS and YFSETQ. V shed 5 bases, J shed 8 bases, and the junction held 9 bases outside the gene matches. The CDR3 totals 13 residues. This CDR3 reads CASSSEGAQGYTF. The DNA for the CDR3 is TGCGCCAGCAGTTCGGAGGGGGCGCAGGGCTACACCTTC.

V and J are TRBV7-8 and TRBJ2-2; D not certain. The CDR3 is 13 amino acids. The germline V gene encodes CDR1 SGHVS and CDR2 FQNEAQ. V lost 4 bases and J 4 bases, leaving 7 bases between the germline ends. The CDR3, as DNA: TGTGCCAGCAGCTCTACTCCCACCGGGGAGCTGTTTTTT. It is translated as CASSSTPTGELFF.

The chain uses TRBV28 and TRBJ2-7; TRBD2 is a possible D gene (6 bases). Germline CDR1 MDHEN, CDR2 SYDVKM. This CDR3 is 13 amino acids long. Trimming took 6 bases from V and 5 from J, leaving 14 bases between them. For the CDR3, the DNA is TGTGCCAGCAGGGGGGGACTGCCCAACGAGCAGTACTTC. It yields the protein CASRGGLPNEQYF.

The chain couples TRBV9 to TRBJ2-1; TRBD2 might be the D (6 bases). V lost 2 bases and J 4 bases, leaving 13 bases between the germline ends. CDR1 and CDR2 from the germline V gene are SGDLS and YYNGEE. The CDR3 sequence is 15 residues long. The CDR3 spells CASSVIGSGYNEQFF. The DNA of the CDR3 is TGTGCCAGCAGCGTCATCGGGAGTGGATACAATGAGCAGTTCTTC.

This chain uses TRBV9 with TRBJ2-7; TRBD2 agrees at 11 bases. The germline V gene encodes CDR1 SGDLS and CDR2 YYNGEE. This CDR3 spans 16 amino acids. V shed 0 bases, J shed 4 bases, and the junction held 6 bases outside the gene matches. The CDR3 reads CASSVDETSGEYEQYF. CDR3 DNA sequence: TGTGCCAGCAGCGTAGATGAGACTAGCGGGGAATACGAGCAGTACTTC.

The rearrangement joins TRBV6-5 to TRBJ2-7; TRBD2 matches 11 bases. This CDR3 comprises 16 residues. Germline values: CDR1 MNHEY, CDR2 SVGAGI. Trimming at V came to 4 bases and at J to 0 bases, leaving 5 bases not matched to a gene. The CDR3 spells CASSSLAGGISYEQYF. DNA for the CDR3: TGTGCCAGCAGTTCGCTAGCGGGAGGCATCTCCTACGAGCAGTACTTC.

The chain recombines TRBV7-8 with TRBJ2-3; TRBD1 matches 9 bases. Germline loops: CDR1 SGHVS, CDR2 FQNEAQ. With 5 bases clipped from V and 2 bases from J, the junction kept 5 bases outside the gene matches. CDR3 size: 15 residues. CDR3 region: CASSPGQGYTDTQYF. The CDR3 DNA sequence: TGTGCCAGCAGCCCTGGACAGGGGTACACAGATACGCAGTATTTT.

This chain joins TRBV27 and TRBJ2-7; 13 nucleotides line up with TRBD2. Germline assignment: CDR1 MNHEY and CDR2 SMNVEV (reference sequence). CDR3 length equals 17 residues. V dropped 3 bases and J dropped 5; count of bases not matched to a gene: 10. The CDR3 bases are TGTGCCAGCAGTTTCACCGGGACTAGCGGGGTGGGCGACGAGCAGTACTTC. This codes for CASSFTGTSGVGDEQYF.

The chain joins TRBV19 to TRBJ1-1; TRBD1 might be the D (6 bases). Germline V gene sequence: CDR1 LNHDA, CDR2 SQIVND (reference sequence). V was clipped by 4 bases and J by 3 bases, with 12 bases between them. CDR3 length: 14 residues. CDR3 DNA sequence: TGTGCCAGTAGTAACAGGGCTGGCGACACTGAAGCTTTCTTT. Translation: CASSNRAGDTEAFF.